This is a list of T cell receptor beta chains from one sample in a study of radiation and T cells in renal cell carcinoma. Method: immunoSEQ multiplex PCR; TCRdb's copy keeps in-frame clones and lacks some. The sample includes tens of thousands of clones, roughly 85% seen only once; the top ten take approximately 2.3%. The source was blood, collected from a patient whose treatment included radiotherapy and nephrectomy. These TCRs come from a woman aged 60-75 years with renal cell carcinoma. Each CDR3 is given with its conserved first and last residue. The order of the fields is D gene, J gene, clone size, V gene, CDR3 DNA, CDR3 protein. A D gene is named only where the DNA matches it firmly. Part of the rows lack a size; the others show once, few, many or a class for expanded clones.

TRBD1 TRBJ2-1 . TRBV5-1 TGCGCCAGCAGTATCCCGGGACAGGCCAATGAGCAGTTCTTC CASSIPGQANEQFF
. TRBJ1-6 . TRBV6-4 TGTGCCAGCAGGGAAACAGGGCCGATTATAAATTCACCCCTCCACTTT CASRETGPIINSPLHF
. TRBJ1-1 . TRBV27 TGTGCCAGCACCGGATGGGGAGACACTGAAGCTTTCTTT CASTGWGDTEAFF
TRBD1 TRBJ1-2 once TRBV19 TGTGCCAGTTCGGGACAGGGGTTTGGCTACACCTTC CASSGQGFGYTF
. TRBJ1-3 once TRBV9 TGTGCCAGCAGCGTTGGGACCGTCTCTGGAAGCACCATATATTTT CASSVGTVSGSTIYF
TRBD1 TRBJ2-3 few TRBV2 TGTGCCAGCAGTGAGAGGACAGGAGGCACAGATACGCAGTATTTT CASSERTGGTDTQYF
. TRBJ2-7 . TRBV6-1 TGTGCCAGCAGTGGAGCCGATAGCTACGAGCAGTACTTC CASSGADSYEQYF
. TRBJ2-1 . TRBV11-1 TGTGCCAGCAGCTTAGTGGGCAGGTTCTCCTACAATGAGCAGTTCTTC CASSLVGRFSYNEQFF
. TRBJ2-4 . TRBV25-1 TGTGCCAGCAGTGAGGGTTCCCACAGGCTAGCCAAAAACATTCAGTACTTC CASSEGSHRLAKNIQYF
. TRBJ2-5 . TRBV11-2 TGTGCCAGCAGCTTATCGCCTCCGGGAGTCCAGTACTTC CASSLSPPGVQYF
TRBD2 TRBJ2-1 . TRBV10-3 TGTGCCATCAGCCCAGCGGGACTAGCGGGAGTCGCTGAGCAGTTCTTC CAISPAGLAGVAEQFF
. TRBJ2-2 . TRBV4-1 TGCGCCAGCAGCCCGTTTACCGGGGAGCTGTTTTTT CASSPFTGELFF
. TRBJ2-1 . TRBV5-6 TGTGCCAGCAGCTTTGGCGGTTACCAGTTCTTC CASSFGGYQFF
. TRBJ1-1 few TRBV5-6 TGTGCCAGCAGCTTGGTTCGTTTGAACACTGAAGCTTTCTTT CASSLVRLNTEAFF
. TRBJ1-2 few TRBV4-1 TGCGCCAGCAGCCAAGAGGGGGGAGGCTATGGCTACACCTTC CASSQEGGGYGYTF
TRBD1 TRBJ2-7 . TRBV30 TGTGCCTGGAGTGTAATCAGGGGGCGATACGAGCAGTACTTC CAWSVIRGRYEQYF
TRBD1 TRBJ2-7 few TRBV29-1 TGCAGCGTTGAACTGAAAGGGGGCGACGAGCAGTACTTC CSVELKGGDEQYF
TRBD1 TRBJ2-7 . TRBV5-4 TGTGCCAGCAGCCCGGGGACAGGGGGCTCTTACGAGCAGTACTTC CASSPGTGGSYEQYF
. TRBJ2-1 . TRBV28 TGTGCCAGCAGTTGGATCAATGAGCAGTTCTTC CASSWINEQFF
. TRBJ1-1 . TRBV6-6 TGTGCCAGCAGTTACTCGAAGAGGGAGATGAACACTGAAGCTTTCTTT CASSYSKREMNTEAFF
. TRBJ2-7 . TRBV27 TGTGCCACCACCTCCCGTTGGGGGCCCTTAACCTACGAGCAGTACTTC CATTSRWGPLTYEQYF
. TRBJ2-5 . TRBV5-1 TGCGCCAGCAGCCCCACTCCGGAGACCCAGTACTTC CASSPTPETQYF
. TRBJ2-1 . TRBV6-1 TGTGCCAGCACCCAAGGGGGGGGCGGGGAGCAGTTCTTC CASTQGGGGEQFF
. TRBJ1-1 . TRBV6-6 TGTGCCAGCAGTTACCCGGCAGCTGAAGCTTTCTTT CASSYPAAEAFF
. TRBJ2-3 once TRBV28 TGTGCCAGCAGTTTTCCAGGGACAGATACGCAGTATTTT CASSFPGTDTQYF
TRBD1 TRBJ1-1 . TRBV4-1 TGCGCCAGCAGCCGCTCACCGGGACAGCAGAACACTGAAGCTTTCTTT CASSRSPGQQNTEAFF
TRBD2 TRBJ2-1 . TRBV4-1 TGCGCCAGCAGCCCCGGGACTAGCGGGCTATACAATGAGCAGTTCTTC CASSPGTSGLYNEQFF
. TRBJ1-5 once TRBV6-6 TGTGCCAGCAACCAACAGGGAGGAGGTCAGCCCCAGCATTTT CASNQQGGGQPQHF
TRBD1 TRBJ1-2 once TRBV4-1 TGCGCCAGCAGCCAAGGTTACAGGGGTAACTATGGCTACACCTTC CASSQGYRGNYGYTF
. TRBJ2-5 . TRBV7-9 TGTGCCAGCAGCTTAGCCCAGGGGTTAGAAGAGACCCAGTACTTC CASSLAQGLEETQYF
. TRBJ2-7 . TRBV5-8 TGTGCCAGCAGCTTGGTTTTAGCCAGATCCTACGAGCAGTACTTC CASSLVLARSYEQYF
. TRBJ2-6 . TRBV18 TGTGCCAGCTCACCAGGGGGAACTGGGGCCAACGTCCTGACTTTC CASSPGGTGANVLTF
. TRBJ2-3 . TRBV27 TGTGCCAGCAGTTTATTGAAAGGCTCTGGGGGTACGCAGTATTTT CASSLLKGSGGTQYF
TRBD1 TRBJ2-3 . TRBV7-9 TGTGCCAGCAGTTTCACACGGACAGGGGGCGTTATGAATACGCAGTATTTT CASSFTRTGGVMNTQYF
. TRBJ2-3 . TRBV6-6 TGTGCCAGCAGTTACTCCCCGGGCGATACGCAGTATTTT CASSYSPGDTQYF
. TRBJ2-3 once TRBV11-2 TGTGCCAGCAGCCCCGGACCTGGACTTGGCGCAGATACGCAGTATTTT CASSPGPGLGADTQYF
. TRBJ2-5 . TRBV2 TGTGCCATTTTGGGTCTTTATAGAGAGACCCAGTACTTC CAILGLYRETQYF
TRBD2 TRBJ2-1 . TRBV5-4 TGTGCCAGCAGCCCCGGACTAGCGGGTCAGGCATACAATGAGCAGTTCTTC CASSPGLAGQAYNEQFF
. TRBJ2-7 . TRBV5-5 TGTGCCAGCAGCTTGGTAGGGGGCGAGCAGTACTTC CASSLVGGEQYF
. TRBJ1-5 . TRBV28 TGTGCCAGCACGACGGGTGGAAATCAGCCCCAGCATTTT CASTTGGNQPQHF
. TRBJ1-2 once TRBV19 TGTGCCAGTAGTCCGACGAGGGGGGCCCGCTATGGCTACACCTTC CASSPTRGARYGYTF
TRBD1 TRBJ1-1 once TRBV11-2 TGTGCCAGCAGCTTAGTCGGACAGGGGAGAACTGAAGCTTTCTTT CASSLVGQGRTEAFF
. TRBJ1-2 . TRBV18 TGTGCCAGCTCACCAGGGGATTTTGACTATGGCTACACCTTC CASSPGDFDYGYTF
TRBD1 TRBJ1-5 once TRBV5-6 TGTGCCAGCAGCACGGGACAGAACAATCAGCCCCAGCATTTT CASSTGQNNQPQHF
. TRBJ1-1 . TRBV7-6 TGTGCCAGCAGCTTAGCGGGGGCCGCAAACACTGAAGCTTTCTTT CASSLAGAANTEAFF
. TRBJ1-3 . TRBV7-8 TGTGCCAGCAGCTCCCCGGGACAACTCTCTGGAAACACCATATATTTT CASSSPGQLSGNTIYF
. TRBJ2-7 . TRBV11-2 TGTGCCAGCAGCTTTGAAAATTGGGGGACGGACTACGAGCAGTACTTC CASSFENWGTDYEQYF
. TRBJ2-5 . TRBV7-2 TGTGCCAGCAGCTTCAGGACGGGGGAGGAGACCCAGTACTTC CASSFRTGEETQYF
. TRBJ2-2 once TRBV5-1 TGCGCCAGCAGCTTGGAGGTAGGGGCGAACACCGGGGAGCTGTTTTTT CASSLEVGANTGELFF
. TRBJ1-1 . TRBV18 TGTGCCAGCTCACCTCAAGGGGGAATTGCTGAAGCTTTCTTT CASSPQGGIAEAFF
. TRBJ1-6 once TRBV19 TGTGCCAGTAGTATAGGGGGAAGCTCCTATAATTCACCCCTCCACTTT CASSIGGSSYNSPLHF
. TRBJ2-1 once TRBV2 TGTGCCAGCAGTAAGGACGGAGGGATCGATGAGCAGTTCTTC CASSKDGGIDEQFF
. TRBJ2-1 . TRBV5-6 TGTGCCAGCAGCCCCGGGACCGCCTACAATGAGCAGTTCTTC CASSPGTAYNEQFF
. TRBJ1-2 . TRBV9 TGTGCCAGCAGCGTAGAGAGGGAGGGCGGCAGGTATGGCTACACCTTC CASSVEREGGRYGYTF
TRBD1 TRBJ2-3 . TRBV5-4 TGTGCCAGCAGAGTCAGACAGGGCAGCACAGATACGCAGTATTTT CASRVRQGSTDTQYF